This T cell receptor beta chain was identified during a study of cytomegalovirus exposure and HLA in healthy donors. Findings and limits, study-wide: In a later analysis, TCR beta V- and J-gene trimming was associated with a missense DCLRE1C variant. Highest at DRB1 and lowest at HLA-C, TCR association rates differed among HLA loci in a later analysis. There were approximately 150 TCR beta chains listed as cytomegalovirus-associated. Later analysis identified several of the most significant clusters that appeared linked to common viral pathogens.

PCR used 60 Vbeta primers and 13 Jbeta primers. Data came from immunoSEQ multiplex PCR; TCRdb stores just in-frame clones and leaves some out. The specimen's table records fewer than 85,000 clones. The ends were cut back, 5 bases at V and 3 bases at J, with 10 bases in the middle. This CDR3 comprises 13 residues. Germline CDR1 reads SGHTA; CDR2 reads FQGTGA. About this clone itself: Its antigen remains unidentified.

This rearrangement joins TRBV7-3 to TRBJ2-5; tentative D call: TRBD2 (7 bases). Sequences were obtained from PBMCs. This clonotype was obtained from a woman aged 40 to 50 in good health and CMV-seropositive. DNA for the CDR3: TGTGCCAGCAGCGCGGGGGCGGAAGAGACCCAGTACTTC. Translated, it gives CASSAGAEETQYF.